This is a list of T cell receptor beta chains from one sample in a study of blood T cell repertoires in COVID-19. Libraries were prepared by immunoSEQ multiplex PCR; TCRdb keeps only in-frame clonotypes and omits some of them. Altogether around 24,000 clones are present, 70% to 90% being singletons, with the ten largest covering approximately 27%. The sequenced sample consisted of peripheral blood. These receptors originate from a man in his 70s with COVID-19, enrolled during active disease. CDR3s include the opening cysteine and the closing phenylalanine or tryptophan. Fields, in order: V gene, D gene, J gene, clone size, CDR3 DNA, CDR3 protein. D genes are given only for firm matches. Clone size, where shown, is once, few, many, or a class for clones that have expanded.

TRBV10-2,TRBD1,TRBJ1-5,.,TGCGCCACGTCAGGTGGAGACAGGGCAAATCAGCCCCAGCATTTT,CATSGGDRANQPQHF
TRBV4-1,TRBD2,TRBJ2-1,.,TGCGCCAGCAGCCATACAAACATAGCGGGAGGTTATGAGCAGTTCTTC,CASSHTNIAGGYEQFF
TRBV7-9,.,TRBJ2-4,.,TGTGCCAGCAGCACGGGGATGGACATTCAGTACTTC,CASSTGMDIQYF
TRBV13,TRBD2,TRBJ2-2,.,TGTGCCAGCAGCGCACGGACTAGCGGGCGGAACACCGGGGAGCTGTTTTTT,CASSARTSGRNTGELFF
TRBV7-2,TRBD1,TRBJ2-2,.,TGTGCCAGCAGCTTAGGGGACAGGCTGAGTGAGGTCGGCACCGGGGAGCTGTTTTTT,CASSLGDRLSEVGTGELFF
TRBV9,TRBD2,TRBJ2-3,.,TGTGCCAGCAGCCCATCGATAGCGGGGCCTAGCACAGATACGCAGTATTTT,CASSPSIAGPSTDTQYF
TRBV9,TRBD1,TRBJ1-4,.,TGTGCCAGCAGCGTCGACAGGGGAGCAGGTGAAAAACTGTTTTTT,CASSVDRGAGEKLFF
TRBV6-5,.,TRBJ1-6,.,TGTGCCAGCAGCACTTTAGGGGTCTATAATTCACCCCTCCACTTT,CASSTLGVYNSPLHF
TRBV12-3/TRBV12-4,.,TRBJ1-5,.,TGTGCCATTCGAGAAAGGGGGGGCAAGGCCCAGCATTTT,CAIRERGGKAQHF
TRBV5-4,TRBD1,TRBJ1-5,.,TGTGCCAGCAGCCCGGACAGGGGGCTTAATCAGCCCCAGCATTTT,CASSPDRGLNQPQHF
TRBV27,.,TRBJ1-2,.,TGTGCCAGCAGCCCCCGGGCGGGTGGTAGGGCAGTGAATGGCTACACCTTC,CASSPRAGGRAVNGYTF
TRBV5-1,.,TRBJ2-3,.,TGCGCCAGCAGCTTGGTTTCTAGCGTCATATTACTCACAGATACGCAGTATTTT,CASSLVSSVILLTDTQYF
TRBV7-9,.,TRBJ2-2,.,TGTGCCAGCAGCTTACAGCCCAGGGTAAACACCGGGGAGCTGTTTTTT,CASSLQPRVNTGELFF
TRBV29-1,.,TRBJ1-1,.,TGCAGCGTACGACTAGACAGGAACACTGAAGCTTTCTTT,CSVRLDRNTEAFF
TRBV2,TRBD1,TRBJ2-4,.,TGTGCCAGCAGTGAAATCGACAGGGCCGACATTCAGTACTTC,CASSEIDRADIQYF
TRBV30,TRBD2,TRBJ2-7,.,TGTGCCTGGAAACGGGACTACTACGAGCAGTACTTC,CAWKRDYYEQYF
TRBV5-6,TRBD2,TRBJ2-7,.,TGTGCCAGCAGCTCCAGACTAGCGGTCTACGAGCAGTACTTC,CASSSRLAVYEQYF
TRBV30,.,TRBJ2-6,.,TGTGCCTCCCCAATGGGGCTCATCTCTGGGGCCAACGTCCTGACTTTC,CASPMGLISGANVLTF
TRBV3-1/TRBV3-2,TRBD1,TRBJ2-5,.,TGTGCCAGCAGCACCCGAACATCCGCCCGGACAGGAAAAGAGACCCAGTACTTC,CASSTRTSARTGKETQYF
TRBV2,.,TRBJ1-1,.,TGTGCCAGCAGTTACTCAGGGCTAAACACTGAAGCTTTCTTT,CASSYSGLNTEAFF
TRBV19,TRBD1,TRBJ1-1,.,TGTGCCAGTAGTATTTTGGACAGGACCGAAGCTTTCTTT,CASSILDRTEAFF
TRBV19,TRBD1,TRBJ1-2,.,TGTGCCAGTACCCCGTACAGGGGGCCGGTCTATGGCTACACCTTC,CASTPYRGPVYGYTF
TRBV6-6,TRBD2,TRBJ2-1,.,TGTGCCAGCAGTTACTGGCGGGAGGGGTATGAGCAGTTCTTC,CASSYWREGYEQFF
TRBV5-4,TRBD1,TRBJ1-1,.,TGTGCCAGCAGCGGCACGGACAGGGGGAACACTGAAGCTTTCTTT,CASSGTDRGNTEAFF
TRBV6-5,TRBD1,TRBJ2-6,once,TGTGCCAGAGGGACAGGGGGTTCTGGGGCCAACGTCCTGACTTTC,CARGTGGSGANVLTF
TRBV20-1,.,TRBJ1-2,once,TGCAGTGCTAGTCCGGGGGGCCGGGGAGCGGGTGGCTACACCTTC,CSASPGGRGAGGYTF
TRBV3-1/TRBV3-2,.,TRBJ2-3,.,TGTGCCAGCAGCCCCAGAGCGGCCTCAGATACGCAGTATTTT,CASSPRAASDTQYF
TRBV7-2,.,TRBJ2-1,.,TGTGCCAGCAGCTCTGGGCATTCCTACAATGAGCAGTTCTTC,CASSSGHSYNEQFF
TRBV30,.,TRBJ1-2,.,TGTGCCTGGAGCCCGGGGGTTAACTATGGCTACACCTTC,CAWSPGVNYGYTF
TRBV11-3,TRBD1,TRBJ2-2,.,TGTGCCAGCAGCATGGGACAGGGGAGACGGGTTGGCACCGGGGAGCTGTTTTTT,CASSMGQGRRVGTGELFF
TRBV5-1,.,TRBJ2-6,.,TGCGCCAGCAGCCGATCGTACAGGGTAAGACTAAACAGCTCTGGGGCCAACGTCCTGACTTTC,CASSRSYRVRLNSSGANVLTF
TRBV3-1/TRBV3-2,TRBD2,TRBJ2-1,.,TGTGCCAGCAGCCAAGATACAGAACTAGCGGTCTACAATGAGCAGTTCTTC,CASSQDTELAVYNEQFF
TRBV12-3/TRBV12-4,.,TRBJ2-1,.,TGTGCCAGCAGTTTAATACAGGTGAATGAGCAGTTCTTC,CASSLIQVNEQFF
TRBV5-4,.,TRBJ1-2,.,TGTGCCAGCAGCTTGGGTAGTGCAGCGGGATCATATGGCTACACCTTC,CASSLGSAAGSYGYTF
TRBV3-1/TRBV3-2,TRBD2,TRBJ2-1,.,TGTGCCAGCAGCCGACTAGCGAGTGAGCAGTTCTTC,CASSRLASEQFF
TRBV3-1/TRBV3-2,.,TRBJ2-2,.,TGTGCCAGCAGCCCTGTTAACACCGGGGAGCTGTTTTTT,CASSPVNTGELFF
TRBV18,.,TRBJ2-7,once,TGTGCCAGCTCACTAAACTTAGGGGTGGACGAGCAGTACTTC,CASSLNLGVDEQYF
TRBV2,TRBD2,TRBJ2-1,.,TGTGCCAGCATCGGACTAGCGGCCAATGAGCAGTTCTTC,CASIGLAANEQFF
TRBV5-6,TRBD1,TRBJ1-2,.,TGTGCCAGCAGCCGGACAGGGTGGGTTGCTAACTATGGCTACACCTTC,CASSRTGWVANYGYTF
TRBV2,TRBD1,TRBJ1-1,once,TGTGCCAGCACTCGACAGGGAATCACTGAAGCTTTCTTT,CASTRQGITEAFF
TRBV20-1,.,TRBJ2-3,.,TGCAGTGCTGATGGGGGGGATACGCAGTATTTT,CSADGGDTQYF
TRBV11-2,.,TRBJ1-1,.,TGTGCCAGCAGCTTATATGAGAAAGGGGCCACTGAAGCTTTCTTT,CASSLYEKGATEAFF
TRBV6-5,.,TRBJ2-7,.,TGTGCCAGCTCAAAGCCCGGACACCCCGACGAGCAGTACTTC,CASSKPGHPDEQYF
TRBV27,TRBD1,TRBJ1-2,.,TGTGCCAGCAGTTTATCCCAGGGGGTCAACTATGGCTACACCTTC,CASSLSQGVNYGYTF
TRBV2,.,TRBJ2-7,.,TGTGCCAGCAGTGAGTATTACGAGCAGTACTTC,CASSEYYEQYF
TRBV4-1,.,TRBJ2-7,.,TGCGCCAGCAGCCAAGTCCGGAGCTACGAGCAGTACTTC,CASSQVRSYEQYF
TRBV7-9,.,TRBJ2-3,.,TGTGCCAGCAGCCGGGACTCCACAGATACGCAGTATTTT,CASSRDSTDTQYF
TRBV30,TRBD2,TRBJ2-7,.,TGTGCCTGGAGTCCCAGACTAGCGGGAGAAGCCCTATCCTACGAGCAGTACTTC,CAWSPRLAGEALSYEQYF
TRBV3-1/TRBV3-2,.,TRBJ2-4,.,TGTGCCAGCAGCCCCCAGGGTTTCTCAACCAAAAACATTCAGTACTTC,CASSPQGFSTKNIQYF
TRBV3-1/TRBV3-2,.,TRBJ2-5,few,TGTGCCAGCAGCCAAGGCTTGGAGCTCCGGGAGACCCAGTACTTC,CASSQGLELRETQYF
TRBV5-1,TRBD1,TRBJ2-7,.,TGCGCCAGCAGCTTAATATCCGGGACAGGGGGCTACGAGCAGTACTTC,CASSLISGTGGYEQYF
TRBV6-5,TRBD1,TRBJ2-2,.,TGTGCCAGCAGTTACGGGATAGGACAGGGGGCCGGGGAGCTGTTTTTT,CASSYGIGQGAGELFF
TRBV5-1,TRBD2,TRBJ2-7,.,TGCGCCAGCAGCCCTGGACTAGCGGGAGTTTACGAGCAGTACTTC,CASSPGLAGVYEQYF